The clone carrying this TCR beta chain has more than one count but fewer than ten. As yet, its antigen is unknown. This sample was taken from a study of OX40 agonist ivuxolimab in advanced cancers. The wider study: Ivuxolimab is a fully human IgG2 antibody that activates OX40 (CD134). Patients with prior anti-PD-1, anti-PD-L1 or anti-CTLA-4 therapy were eligible; approximately 40% had some. Regarding the study as a whole: There were also nonresponders showing low normalized T-cell clonal expansion.

Patients were ruled out by autoimmune disease history or systemic immunosuppression. The CDR3 length is 14 residues. The V and J ends lost 0 bases and 4 bases respectively, with 9 bases between them. The germline CDR1 and CDR2 sequences are MGHRA and YSYEKL. Sequenced by immunoSEQ multiplex PCR; TCRdb stores in-frame clones only, minus some. The sample holds about 12,000 clones, around 80% seen once. J is TRBJ1-1 and V is TRBV4-1; TRBD1 is a possible D gene (5 bases). The receptor was isolated from an adult with an advanced solid tumor such as melanoma, head and neck, liver or kidney cancer. The material was CD4+ or CD8+ T cells sorted from blood, obtained in a trial of the OX40 agonist ivuxolimab. CDR3 loop: CASSQDRVGTEAFF. CDR3 nucleotide sequence: TGCGCCAGCAGCCAAGACAGGGTAGGCACTGAAGCTTTCTTT.